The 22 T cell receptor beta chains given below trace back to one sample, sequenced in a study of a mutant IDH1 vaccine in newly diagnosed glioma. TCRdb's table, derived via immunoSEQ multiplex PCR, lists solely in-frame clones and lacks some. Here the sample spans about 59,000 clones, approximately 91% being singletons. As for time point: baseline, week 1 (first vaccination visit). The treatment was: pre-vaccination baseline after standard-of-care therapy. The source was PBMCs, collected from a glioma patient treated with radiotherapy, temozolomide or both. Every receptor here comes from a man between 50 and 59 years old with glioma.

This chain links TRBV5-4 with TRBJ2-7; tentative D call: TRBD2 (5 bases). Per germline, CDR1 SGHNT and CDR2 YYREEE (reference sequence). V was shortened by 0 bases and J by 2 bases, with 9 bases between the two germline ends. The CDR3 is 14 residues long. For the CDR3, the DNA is TGTGCCAGCAGCTTGGGCCTCGGGGCCTACGAGCAGTACTTC. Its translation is CASSLGLGAYEQYF.

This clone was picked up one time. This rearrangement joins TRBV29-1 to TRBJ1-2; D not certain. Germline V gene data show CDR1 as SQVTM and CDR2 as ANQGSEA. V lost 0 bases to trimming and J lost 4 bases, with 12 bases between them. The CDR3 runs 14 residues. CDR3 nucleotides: TGCAGCGTTGAAGAGGGCAGCCGAGGCTATGGCTACACCTTC. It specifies CSVEEGSRGYGYTF.

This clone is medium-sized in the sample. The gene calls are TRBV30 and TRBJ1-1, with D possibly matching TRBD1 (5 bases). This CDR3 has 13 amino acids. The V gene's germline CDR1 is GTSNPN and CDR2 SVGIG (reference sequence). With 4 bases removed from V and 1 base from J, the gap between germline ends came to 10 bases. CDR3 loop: CAWIKGENTEAFF. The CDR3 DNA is TGTGCCTGGATCAAAGGGGAGAACACTGAAGCTTTCTTT.

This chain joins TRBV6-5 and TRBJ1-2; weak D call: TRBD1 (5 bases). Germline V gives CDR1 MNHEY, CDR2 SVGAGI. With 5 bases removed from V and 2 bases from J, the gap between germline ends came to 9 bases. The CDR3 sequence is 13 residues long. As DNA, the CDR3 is TGTGCCAGCAGTCAGACAGCGAACTATGGCTACACCTTC. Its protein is CASSQTANYGYTF.

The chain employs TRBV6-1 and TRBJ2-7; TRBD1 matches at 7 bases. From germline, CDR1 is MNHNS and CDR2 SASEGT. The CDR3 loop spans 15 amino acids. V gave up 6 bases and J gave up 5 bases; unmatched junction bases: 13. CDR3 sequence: CASRMMTGSDDEQYF. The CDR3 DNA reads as TGTGCCAGCAGGATGATGACAGGGTCTGACGACGAGCAGTACTTC.

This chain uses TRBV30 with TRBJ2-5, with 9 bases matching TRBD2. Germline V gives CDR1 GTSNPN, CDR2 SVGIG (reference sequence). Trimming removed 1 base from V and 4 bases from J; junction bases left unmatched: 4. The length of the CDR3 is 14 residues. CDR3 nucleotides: TGTGCCTGGAGTGGCGGGGGGGCCTTAGAGACCCAGTACTTC. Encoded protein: CAWSGGGALETQYF.

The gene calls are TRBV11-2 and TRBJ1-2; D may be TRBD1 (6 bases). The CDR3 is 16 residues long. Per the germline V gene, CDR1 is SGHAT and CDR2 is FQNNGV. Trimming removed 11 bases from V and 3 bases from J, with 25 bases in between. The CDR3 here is CARLTNAGAGYYGYTF. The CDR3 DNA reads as TGTGCCCGTCTAACAAACGCGGGGGCCGGGTACTATGGCTACACCTTC.

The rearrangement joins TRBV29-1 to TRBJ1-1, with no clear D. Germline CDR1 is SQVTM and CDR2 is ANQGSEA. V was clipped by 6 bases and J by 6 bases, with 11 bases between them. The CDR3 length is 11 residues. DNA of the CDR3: TGCAGCGTATCAATCGGCCCTGAAGCTTTCTTT. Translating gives CSVSIGPEAFF.

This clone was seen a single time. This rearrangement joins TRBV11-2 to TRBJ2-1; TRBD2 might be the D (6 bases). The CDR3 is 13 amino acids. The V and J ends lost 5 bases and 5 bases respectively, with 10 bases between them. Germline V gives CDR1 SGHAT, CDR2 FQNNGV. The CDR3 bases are TGTGCCAGCAGCCCTCCGGGAGACAATGAGCAGTTCTTC. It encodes CASSPPGDNEQFF.

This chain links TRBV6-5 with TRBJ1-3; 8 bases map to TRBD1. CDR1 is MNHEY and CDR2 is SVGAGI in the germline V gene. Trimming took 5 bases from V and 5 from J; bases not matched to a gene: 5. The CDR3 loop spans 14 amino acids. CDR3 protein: CASSKGDRRNTIYF. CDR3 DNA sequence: TGTGCCAGCAGTAAGGGGGACAGGCGAAACACCATATATTTT.

The chain's CDR3 is CATSREVPDTQYF. CDR3 DNA: TGTGCCACCAGCAGAGAGGTCCCAGATACGCAGTATTTT. The V gene is TRBV15, the J gene TRBJ2-3; D is ambiguous. Trimming took 0 bases from V and 4 from J, leaving 5 bases between them. The CDR3 sequence is 13 residues long. Germline assignment: CDR1 LNHNV and CDR2 YYDKDF (reference sequence).

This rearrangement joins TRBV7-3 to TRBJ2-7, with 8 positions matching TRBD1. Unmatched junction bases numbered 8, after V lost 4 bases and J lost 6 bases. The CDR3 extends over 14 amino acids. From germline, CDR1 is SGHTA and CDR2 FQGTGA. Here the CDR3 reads CASSSSFTGGEQYF. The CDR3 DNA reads TGTGCCAGCAGCTCTTCTTTTACAGGGGGCGAGCAGTACTTC.

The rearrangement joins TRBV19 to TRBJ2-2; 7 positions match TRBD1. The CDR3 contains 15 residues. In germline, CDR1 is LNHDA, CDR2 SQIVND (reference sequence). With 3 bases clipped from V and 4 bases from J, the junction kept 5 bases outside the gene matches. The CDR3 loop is CASSINRGSTGELFF. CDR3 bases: TGTGCCAGTAGTATTAACAGGGGCAGCACCGGGGAGCTGTTTTTT.

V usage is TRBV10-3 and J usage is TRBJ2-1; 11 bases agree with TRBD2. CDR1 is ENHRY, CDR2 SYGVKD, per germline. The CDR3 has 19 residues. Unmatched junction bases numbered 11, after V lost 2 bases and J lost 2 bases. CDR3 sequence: CAISETSGSTQLTYNEQFF. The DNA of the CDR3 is TGTGCCATCAGTGAGACTAGCGGGAGTACTCAACTTACCTACAATGAGCAGTTCTTC.

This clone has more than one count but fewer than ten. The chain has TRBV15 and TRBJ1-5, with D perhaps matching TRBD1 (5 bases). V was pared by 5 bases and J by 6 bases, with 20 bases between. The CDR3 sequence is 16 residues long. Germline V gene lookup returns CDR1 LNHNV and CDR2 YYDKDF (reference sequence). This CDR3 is CATSGGDSFSIQPQHF. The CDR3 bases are TGTGCCACCAGCGGGGGGGACTCCTTTTCTATTCAGCCCCAGCATTTT.

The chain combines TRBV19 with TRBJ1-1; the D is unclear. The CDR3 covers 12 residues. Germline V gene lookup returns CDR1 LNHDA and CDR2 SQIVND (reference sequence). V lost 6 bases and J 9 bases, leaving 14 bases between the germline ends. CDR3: CASRDRDEQAFF. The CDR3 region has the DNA TGTGCCAGTAGGGATAGGGATGAACAAGCTTTCTTT.

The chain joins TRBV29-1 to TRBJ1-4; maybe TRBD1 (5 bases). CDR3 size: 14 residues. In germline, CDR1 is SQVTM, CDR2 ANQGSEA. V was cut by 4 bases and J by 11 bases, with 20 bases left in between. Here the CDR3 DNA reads TGCAGCGTTGGACCTTGGGGGGAAAACGGGAAACTGTTTTTT. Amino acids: CSVGPWGENGKLFF.

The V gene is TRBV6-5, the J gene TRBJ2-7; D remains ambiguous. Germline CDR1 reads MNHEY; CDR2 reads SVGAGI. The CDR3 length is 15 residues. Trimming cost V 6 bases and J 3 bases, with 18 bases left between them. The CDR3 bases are TGTGCCAGCAGCCCCCCTGAAGGGAATGGCTACGAGCAGTACTTC. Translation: CASSPPEGNGYEQYF.

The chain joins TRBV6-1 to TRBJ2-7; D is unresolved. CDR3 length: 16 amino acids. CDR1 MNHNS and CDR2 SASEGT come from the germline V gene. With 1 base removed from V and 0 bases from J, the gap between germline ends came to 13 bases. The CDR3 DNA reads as TGTGCCAGCAGTGAAGGGCCGCCAGGAAGCTCCTACGAGCAGTACTTC. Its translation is CASSEGPPGSSYEQYF.

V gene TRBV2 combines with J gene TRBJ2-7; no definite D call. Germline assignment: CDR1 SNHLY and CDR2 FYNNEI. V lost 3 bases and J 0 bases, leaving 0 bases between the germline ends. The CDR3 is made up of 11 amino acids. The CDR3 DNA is TGTGCCAGCAGTGACTCCTACGAGCAGTACTTC. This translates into CASSDSYEQYF.

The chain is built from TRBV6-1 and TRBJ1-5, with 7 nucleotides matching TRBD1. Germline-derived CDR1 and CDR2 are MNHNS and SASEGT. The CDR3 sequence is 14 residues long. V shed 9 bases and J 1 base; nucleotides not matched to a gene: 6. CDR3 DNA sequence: TGTGCCAGTGAAACAGGGGCGAGCAATCAGCCCCAGCATTTT. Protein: CASETGASNQPQHF.

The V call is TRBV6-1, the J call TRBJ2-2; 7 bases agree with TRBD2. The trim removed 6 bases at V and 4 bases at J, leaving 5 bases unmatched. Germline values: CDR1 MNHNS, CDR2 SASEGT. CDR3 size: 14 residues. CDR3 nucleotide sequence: TGTGCCAGCAGGAGGCTAGCGGCCACCGGGGAGCTGTTTTTT. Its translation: CASRRLAATGELFF.